Shown below are 26 T cell receptor beta chains from a single sample sequenced in a study of blood T cell repertoires in COVID-19. TCRdb's copy holds only in-frame clones and misses some; the assay was immunoSEQ multiplex PCR. The table has 270,000 or so clones, 86% seen once; the top ten hold less than 3%. The material sequenced was peripheral blood. The origin of the receptors is a woman in her thirties with active or convalescent COVID-19.

This chain links TRBV5-4 with TRBJ2-5; 8 bases align to TRBD1. This CDR3 has 15 residues. The V segment lost 3 bases and the J segment 5 bases; nucleotides outside the gene matches: 9. Looked up from germline, CDR1 is SGHNT and CDR2 is YYREEE (reference sequence). This CDR3 reads CASSSDPGGAETQYF. CDR3 bases: TGTGCCAGCAGCTCTGACCCAGGGGGCGCCGAGACCCAGTACTTC.

This chain links TRBV11-2 with TRBJ2-1; 7 positions agree with TRBD2. The germline V gene encodes CDR1 SGHAT and CDR2 FQNNGV. J was trimmed by 5 bases and V by 3 bases; bases with no gene match: 7. The CDR3 totals 15 residues. The chain's CDR3 is CASSFGAGRDNEQFF. For the CDR3, the DNA is TGTGCCAGCAGCTTCGGAGCGGGGCGGGACAATGAGCAGTTCTTC.

The chain couples TRBV6-4 to TRBJ2-3, with 8 positions matching TRBD1. With 6 bases clipped from V and 0 bases from J, the junction kept 5 bases outside the gene matches. The CDR3 length is 15 residues. Looked up from germline, CDR1 is MRHNA and CDR2 is SNTAGT. The CDR3 sequence: CASSSQGASTDTQYF. As DNA, the CDR3 is TGTGCCAGCAGCTCTCAGGGGGCTAGCACAGATACGCAGTATTTT.

The chain links TRBV5-8 to TRBJ1-2; TRBD1 matches at 8 bases. This CDR3 comprises 13 residues. V trimming: 5 bases; J trimming: 2 bases; junction bases outside the gene matches: 2. Germline values: CDR1 SGHTS, CDR2 YDEGEE. The CDR3 sequence is CASRRDRNYGYTF. The DNA for the CDR3 is TGTGCCAGCAGACGGGACAGGAACTATGGCTACACCTTC.

CDR3 region: CASSMGGWGNQPQHF. CDR3 nucleotide sequence: TGTGCCAGTAGTATGGGGGGATGGGGCAATCAGCCCCAGCATTTT. J is TRBJ1-5 and V is TRBV19; the D gene is possibly TRBD1 (5 bases). V lost 3 bases and J lost 2, with 11 bases in between. In germline, CDR1 is LNHDA, CDR2 SQIVND (reference sequence). This CDR3 is 15 amino acids long.

Here the CDR3 DNA reads TGTGCCAGCACCCATGGACAGGGTGTAGATACGCAGTATTTT. This gives the protein CASTHGQGVDTQYF. V and J are TRBV7-9 and TRBJ2-3; 8 nucleotides agree with TRBD1. The germline V gene encodes CDR1 SEHNR and CDR2 FQNEAQ (reference sequence). This CDR3 is built from 14 residues. V lost 7 bases, J lost 5 bases, and 8 bases stayed unmatched.

The rearrangement links TRBV4-2 to TRBJ1-2, with D perhaps TRBD1 (5 bases). Germline CDR1 is LGHNA and CDR2 is YNFKEQ. This CDR3 contains 15 residues. V was trimmed by 0 bases and J by 5 bases, leaving 13 bases between them. CDR3 residues: CASSQDLGRVYGYTF. The CDR3 region has the DNA TGTGCCAGCAGCCAAGATCTTGGCAGGGTGTATGGCTACACCTTC.

The J gene is TRBJ1-2, the V gene TRBV24-1; D is unclear. V was pared by 4 bases and J by 5 bases, with 10 bases between. Per germline, CDR1 KGHDR and CDR2 SFDVKD. The CDR3 totals 13 residues. CDR3 amino acids: CATSDIRGYGYTF. The CDR3 bases are TGTGCCACCAGTGACATAAGAGGATATGGCTACACCTTC.

This clone was recorded once. The V and J genes are TRBV5-1 and TRBJ2-1; 9 nucleotides match TRBD2. V was pared by 2 bases and J by 7 bases, with 13 bases of the junction left unmatched. Germline loops: CDR1 SGHRS, CDR2 YFSETQ. The CDR3 is 17 amino acids. CDR3 sequence: CASSFYLTSGALNEQFF. In DNA form, the CDR3 reads TGCGCCAGCAGCTTTTACCTGACTAGCGGAGCTTTAAATGAGCAGTTCTTC.

A few counts support this clone. The V and J genes are TRBV7-8 and TRBJ1-2, with TRBD1 identical over 8 bases. Losses at the gene ends were 5 bases for V and 3 bases for J; bases not matched to a gene: 2. The CDR3 extends over 13 amino acids. CDR1 is SGHVS and CDR2 is FQNEAQ in the germline V gene. CDR3 DNA: TGTGCCAGCAGCCCAGGGGGCGACTATGGCTACACCTTC. This sequence encodes CASSPGGDYGYTF.

This chain uses TRBV4-3 with TRBJ2-2, with D possibly matching TRBD2 (7 bases). Germline V CDR1 and CDR2: LGHNA, YSLEER. This CDR3 region has 16 residues. Deletions cut 11 bases from V and 4 bases from J, with 23 bases between. The CDR3 sequence: CAPRGGGGRGTGELFF. In DNA form, the CDR3 reads TGCGCCCCCCGCGGTGGGGGGGGGCGAGGCACCGGGGAGCTGTTTTTT.

The V call is TRBV18, the J call TRBJ1-2; TRBD1 aligns across 8 bases. The CDR3 is made up of 18 amino acids. In germline, CDR1 is KGHSH, CDR2 LQKENI. V shed 2 bases, J shed 5 bases, and the junction held 16 bases outside the gene matches. The CDR3 nucleotides are TGTGCCAGCTCACCAATCTCCACTCCTGTGGACAGGGTTTATGGCTACACCTTC. Amino acid sequence: CASSPISTPVDRVYGYTF.

For this clone: This same CDR3 is encoded by further DNA sequences in the sample. The DNA for the CDR3 is TGTGCCAGCGCCGCGGGGGATACGCAGTATTTT. Translating gives CASAAGDTQYF. This sequence joins TRBV25-1 and TRBJ2-3, with a possible D match to TRBD2 (6 bases). The germline V gene encodes CDR1 MGHDK and CDR2 SYGVNS. Deletions cut 8 bases from V and 6 bases from J, with 9 bases between. The CDR3 covers 11 residues.

A few counts support this clone. The chain recombines TRBV3-1 (or the pseudogene TRBV3-2) with TRBJ1-2, with 11 bases aligning to TRBD1. The CDR3 loop spans 15 amino acids. CDR1 and CDR2 from the germline V gene are LGHDT and YNNKEL (reference sequence). Trimming took 5 bases from V and 5 from J; bases not matched to a gene: 7. Here the CDR3 DNA reads TGTGCCAGCAGCAGTCGGACAGGGGGCCGGTATGGCTACACCTTC. It codes for CASSSRTGGRYGYTF.

The genes are TRBV10-2 and TRBJ1-2, with D tentatively TRBD1 (5 bases). The germline V gene encodes CDR1 WSHSY and CDR2 SAAADI. Between the trimmed V and J ends, which lost 5 bases and 7 bases, there was a span of 17 bases. The length of the CDR3 is 14 residues. The CDR3 nucleotides read TGCGCCAGCAGTCACGGAGTAGGGGATCTTGGCTACACCTTC. Its protein product is CASSHGVGDLGYTF.

In this sample, this clone turned up once. The chain uses TRBV5-1 and TRBJ1-2, with D perhaps matching TRBD1 (5 bases). The CDR3 runs to 14 residues. V shed 5 bases and J shed 1 base, with 12 bases lying between them. Germline lookup yields CDR1 SGHRS and CDR2 YFSETQ. The CDR3 sequence: CASSLPQGNYGYTF. The DNA for the CDR3 is TGCGCCAGCAGTTTACCTCAGGGTAACTATGGCTACACCTTC.

This sequence joins TRBV4-3 and TRBJ2-1, with 8 bases matching TRBD1. V dropped 2 bases and J dropped 6; count of bases not matched to a gene: 3. Looked up from germline, CDR1 is LGHNA and CDR2 is YSLEER. The CDR3 is made up of 14 amino acids. The CDR3 sequence: CASSQPGQVNEQFF. For the CDR3, the DNA is TGCGCCAGCAGCCAACCGGGACAGGTCAATGAGCAGTTCTTC.

This sequence joins TRBV7-2 and TRBJ1-4; D is possibly TRBD1 (5 bases). The CDR3 runs 14 residues. In germline, CDR1 is SGHTA, CDR2 FQGNSA. V lost 3 bases and J lost 7, with 12 bases in between. The CDR3 DNA follows: TGTGCCAGCAGCTTTGGGGGGGTCGGTGAAAAACTGTTTTTT. Protein product: CASSFGGVGEKLFF.

The chain uses TRBV7-8 and TRBJ2-5; 10 bases align to TRBD1. The V and J ends lost 5 bases and 5 bases, in that order; junction bases with no gene match: 2. Germline V gene data show CDR1 as SGHVS and CDR2 as FQNEAQ. This CDR3 comprises 13 residues. CDR3 coding DNA: TGTGCCAGCAGCCGGACAGGGGGGGAGACCCAGTACTTC. Protein product: CASSRTGGETQYF.

This clone was counted once. The rearrangement joins TRBV27 to TRBJ2-7, with 8 bases fitting TRBD1. Germline CDR1 reads MNHEY; CDR2 reads SMNVEV (reference sequence). V shed 3 bases and J 2 bases; nucleotides not matched to a gene: 3. CDR3 length: 14 residues. In DNA form, the CDR3 reads TGTGCCAGCAGTTTGAGCAGGGGGCCCTACGAGCAGTACTTC. Its protein is CASSLSRGPYEQYF.

CDR3 sequence reads: CAWSVVGTVRAEQFF. The CDR3 DNA is TGTGCCTGGAGTGTGGTGGGGACAGTGAGAGCTGAGCAGTTCTTC. The chain uses TRBV30 and TRBJ2-1; the match to TRBD1 covers 7 bases. CDR1 and CDR2 from the germline V gene are GTSNPN and SVGIG (reference sequence). After removal of 0 bases from V and 9 bases from J, the junction contained 11 bases not matched to a gene. This CDR3 has 15 residues. Full variable domain (outside the CDR3, taken from reference TRBV30 and TRBJ2-1): SQTIHQWPATLVQPVGSPLSLECTVEGTSNPNLYWYRQAAGRGLQLLFYSVGIGQISSEVPQNLSASRPQDRQFILSSKKLLLSDSGFYLCAWSVVGTVRAEQFFGPGTRLTVL.

This rearrangement joins TRBV28 to TRBJ1-5, with 7 positions matching TRBD1. After removal of 3 bases from V and 6 bases from J, the junction contained 14 bases not matched to a gene. The CDR3 runs to 17 residues. The V gene's germline CDR1 is MDHEN and CDR2 SYDVKM. The CDR3 loop is CASSFPAKKTGSQPQHF. CDR3 nucleotides: TGTGCCAGCAGTTTCCCTGCAAAGAAGACAGGGAGTCAGCCCCAGCATTTT. The whole variable domain, remainder taken from reference TRBV28 and TRBJ1-5, is DVKVTQSSRYLVKRTGEKVFLECVQDMDHENMFWYRQDPGLGLRLIYFSYDVKMKEKGDIPEGYSVSREKKERFSLILESASTNQTSMYLCASSFPAKKTGSQPQHFGDGTRLSIL.

The rearrangement joins TRBV9 to TRBJ1-1; D may be TRBD1 (5 bases). V lost 4 bases, J lost 6 bases, and 13 bases lay in between. Germline-derived CDR1 and CDR2 are SGDLS and YYNGEE. This CDR3 has 13 amino acids. CDR3 sequence: CASSPRRGSEAFF. CDR3 DNA sequence: TGTGCCAGCAGCCCCCGAAGGGGCTCTGAAGCTTTCTTT.

This clone showed up just once. This chain connects TRBV18 to TRBJ1-1; tentatively, D is TRBD1 (5 bases). The germline V gene has CDR1 KGHSH and CDR2 LQKENI. The CDR3 is 15 residues long. The ends were cut back, 3 bases at V and 0 bases at J, with 11 bases in the middle. The CDR3 bases are TGTGCCAGCTCACCCGAGACAGCCATGAACACTGAAGCTTTCTTT. Residues: CASSPETAMNTEAFF.

V gene TRBV28 combines with J gene TRBJ2-7; D unresolved. This CDR3 is 13 amino acids long. Germline values: CDR1 MDHEN, CDR2 SYDVKM. Trimming removed 7 bases at V and 2 bases at J, with 12 bases between. CDR3 region: CASTPFLAYEQYF. The CDR3 DNA is TGTGCCAGCACCCCGTTTCTCGCCTACGAGCAGTACTTC. The full variable domain, in which reference TRBV28 and TRBJ2-7 provide the parts outside the CDR3, is DVKVTQSSRYLVKRTGEKVFLECVQDMDHENMFWYRQDPGLGLRLIYFSYDVKMKEKGDIPEGYSVSREKKERFSLILESASTNQTSMYLCASTPFLAYEQYFGPGTRLTVT.

This clone was seen a few times. The rearrangement links TRBV12-3 or TRBV12-4 to TRBJ2-3; the match to TRBD2 covers 13 bases. The length of the CDR3 is 13 residues. V trimming: 8 bases; J trimming: 5 bases; junction bases outside the gene matches: 1. The CDR3 sequence is CASGLAGVDTQYF. In nucleotides, the CDR3 is TGTGCCAGCGGACTAGCGGGGGTAGATACGCAGTATTTT.